Each of the 31 T cell receptor beta chains below was sequenced from the same sample in a study of blood T cells in healthy people across ages. A second PCR of about 6 to 11 cycles used a sample-barcoded 5' primer and a J-beta primer mix. TCRdb reanalysed the 5' RACE reads using MiXCR and keeps one entry per CDR3 protein. The repertoire holds some 670,000 distinct CDR3 sequences, with roughly half as singletons. The sample was blood. All receptors derive from a woman aged 80 or over in good health.

CDR3 amino acids: CSARKGTSGRANTQYF. The CDR3 region has the DNA TGCAGTGCTAGGAAGGGGACTAGCGGGAGGGCAAATACGCAGTATTTT. The gene calls are TRBV20-1 and TRBJ2-3; 16 bases map to TRBD2. Germline CDR1 and CDR2: DFQATT and SNEGSKA (reference sequence). The trim removed 3 bases at V and 7 bases at J, leaving 7 bases unmatched. The CDR3 consists of 16 residues.

As to this clonotype: This may stem from a read error, because a much larger clone lies one nucleotide away. The V and J genes are TRBV5-1 and TRBJ2-7, with unresolved D. With the DNA end fitting TRBJ2-5 better, the J assignment may be wrong. The CDR3 is made up of 14 amino acids. Looked up from germline, CDR1 is SGHRS and CDR2 is YFSETQ. The CDR3 DNA reads as TGCGCCAGCAGCGTGTTGGGTGCCCCGGAGACCCAGTACTTC. Protein: CASSVLGAPETQYF.

The chain has TRBV20-1 and TRBJ1-2; D is perhaps TRBD1 (5 bases). The CDR3 is 13 amino acids. Germline CDR1 is DFQATT and CDR2 is SNEGSKA (reference sequence). V was trimmed by 2 bases and J by 5 bases, leaving 12 bases between them. The DNA for the CDR3 is TGCAGTGCTAGATCTGGCCCAGGGTATGGCTACACCTTC. Amino acids: CSARSGPGYGYTF.

This clonotype has more than one count but fewer than ten. The chain uses TRBV12-3 or TRBV12-4 and TRBJ2-3, with a possible D match to TRBD1 (6 bases). The ends were cut back, 3 bases at V and 2 bases at J, with 15 bases in the middle. The length of the CDR3 is 16 residues. The CDR3 is CASSFVGTYYTDTQYF. Here the CDR3 DNA reads TGTGCCAGCAGTTTTGTAGGGACATACTACACAGATACGCAGTATTTT.

The chain carries TRBV5-1 and TRBJ2-2, with 10 bases that match TRBD1. The CDR3 sequence is 15 residues long. CDR1 is SGHRS, CDR2 YFSETQ, per germline. The ends lost 2 bases at V and 6 bases at J; junction bases unmatched: 4. The CDR3 DNA sequence: TGCGCCAGCAGCTTCCTGACAGGGGGCCCCGGGGAGCTGTTTTTT. As protein: CASSFLTGGPGELFF. Looking up the rest from reference TRBV5-1 and TRBJ2-2 gives the full variable domain: KAGVTQTPRYLIKTRGQQVTLSCSPISGHRSVSWYQQTPGQGLQFLFEYFSETQRNKGNFPGRFSGRQFSNSRSEMNVSTLELGDSALYLCASSFLTGGPGELFFGEGSRLTVL.

This clonotype was counted between two and nine times. A read error may produce the germline difference seen at one junction end. The chain links TRBV6-5 to TRBJ2-6; D is possibly TRBD2 (5 bases). The CDR3 is 17 amino acids. Germline CDR1 MNHEY, CDR2 SVGAGI. CDR3 amino acids: CASSYSTSRAGTNVLTF. The CDR3 DNA sequence: TGTGCCAGCAGTTACTCAACTTCGCGGGCTGGGACCAACGTCCTGACTTTC.

As for this clonotype: An end of the junction does not agree with germline; a read error may underlie this. This chain connects TRBV11-2 to TRBJ2-1; D is unclear. Germline V CDR1 and CDR2: SGHAT, FQNNGV. The CDR3 spans 14 residues. Here the CDR3 reads CASSLAGRSYEQNF. CDR3 bases: TGTGCCAGCAGCTTAGCAGGCAGATCCTACGAGCAGAACTTC. The full variable domain, in which reference TRBV11-2 and TRBJ2-1 provide the parts outside the CDR3, is EAGVAQSPRYKIIEKRQSVAFWCNPISGHATLYWYQQILGQGPKLLIQFQNNGVVDDSQLPKDRFSAERLKGVDSTLKIQPAKLEDSAVYLCASSLAGRSYEQNFGPGTRLTVL.

The J gene is TRBJ1-5, the V gene TRBV3-1; D is undetermined. The V and J ends lost 5 bases and 6 bases respectively, with 8 bases between them. CDR1 is LGHDT, CDR2 YNNKEL, per germline (reference sequence). The CDR3 totals 12 residues. The chain's CDR3 is CASSLKGQPQHF. CDR3 bases: TGTGCCAGCAGCTTAAAGGGTCAGCCCCAGCATTTT.

This clonotype was seen just once. One base away lies a much larger clone, so this may be a sequencing read error. The chain joins TRBV10-3 to TRBJ2-5; the D gene is possibly TRBD2 (5 bases). This CDR3 contains 10 residues. The V and J ends lost 9 bases and 11 bases respectively, with 13 bases between them. CDR1 and CDR2 (germline): ENHRY, SYGVKD. For the CDR3, the DNA is TGTGCCATGGGAGACAATGAGCAGTACTTC. It is translated as CAMGDNEQYF.

A note on this clonotype: A much larger clone sits a single nucleotide away, making a read error possible. The CDR3 region has the DNA TGTGCCATCGGTGAGAGGGTGGAGAGGGACAATGAGCAGTTCTTC. Translated, it gives CAIGERVERDNEQFF. The chain joins TRBV10-3 to TRBJ2-1, with D possibly matching TRBD2 (5 bases). The CDR3 is made up of 15 amino acids. The germline V gene has CDR1 ENHRY and CDR2 SYGVKD.

As regards this clonotype: This may come from a read error, since a much larger clone is one base off. The CDR3 sequence is CSVGQDTDTQYF. The CDR3 region has the DNA TGCAGCGTTGGCCAGGACACAGATACGCAGTATTTT. The chain combines TRBV29-1 with TRBJ2-3; D uncertain. This CDR3 is built from 12 residues. V was trimmed by 4 bases and J by 2 bases, leaving 7 bases between them. The germline CDR1 and CDR2 sequences are SQVTM and ANQGSEA.

This clonotype was seen a few times. This chain connects TRBV3-1 to TRBJ1-1; D call uncertain. CDR3 size: 14 residues. Deletions cut 3 bases from V and 4 bases from J, with 12 bases between. The germline V gene has CDR1 LGHDT and CDR2 YNNKEL (reference sequence). CDR3 in amino acids: CASSHESVGTEAFF. The CDR3 DNA sequence: TGTGCCAGCAGCCACGAGAGCGTTGGCACTGAAGCTTTCTTT.

This clonotype was seen more than once but under ten times. The rearrangement uses TRBV7-3 and TRBJ2-2, with 7 bases aligning to TRBD1. V shed 5 bases, J shed 5 bases, and the junction held 8 bases outside the gene matches. The CDR3 has 15 amino acids. The germline V gene has CDR1 SGHTA and CDR2 FQGTGA. The CDR3 protein is CASSPTGMKTGELFF. The CDR3 nucleotides read TGTGCCAGCAGCCCGACAGGGATGAAAACCGGGGAGCTGTTTTTT.

This chain connects TRBV29-1 to TRBJ2-2; 10 bases are shared with TRBD2. CDR1 and CDR2 (germline): SQVTM, ANQGSEA. CDR3 size: 19 residues. Unmatched junction bases numbered 18, after V lost 4 bases and J lost 4 bases. CDR3 coding DNA: TGCAGCGTTGGGGCCCGGACTAGCGGCGACCGCGGACTCACCGGGGAGCTGTTTTTT. Its translation: CSVGARTSGDRGLTGELFF.

The genes are TRBV3-1 and TRBJ1-5, with D unresolved. The CDR3 spans 13 residues. Germline V gives CDR1 LGHDT, CDR2 YNNKEL (reference sequence). The V end lost 1 base, the J end lost 5 bases, and 6 bases lay between the germline ends. Written as DNA, the CDR3 is TGTGCCAGCAGCCAAGCCCCGGATCAGCCCCAGCATTTT. It encodes CASSQAPDQPQHF. Full variable domain (outside the CDR3, taken from reference TRBV3-1 and TRBJ1-5): DTAVSQTPKYLVTQMGNDKSIKCEQNLGHDTMYWYKQDSKKFLKIMFSYNNKELIINETVPNRFSPKSPDKAHLNLHINSLELGDSAVYFCASSQAPDQPQHFGDGTRLSIL.

The table lists this clonotype with a few counts. The chain has TRBV12-3 or TRBV12-4 and TRBJ2-3; D remains unclear. This CDR3 is built from 17 residues. Trimming cost V 5 bases and J 0 bases, with 18 bases left between them. The chain's CDR3 is CASSPIGARSSTDTQYF. In nucleotides, the CDR3 is TGTGCCAGCAGTCCTATCGGAGCCAGATCTAGCACAGATACGCAGTATTTT.

The chain has TRBV4-2 and TRBJ2-5; D is possibly TRBD2 (6 bases). Matching the DNA end better, TRBJ2-7 makes the J call doubtful. CDR3 length equals 16 residues. Germline lookup yields CDR1 LGHNA and CDR2 YNFKEQ. CDR3 sequence (DNA): TGTGCCAGCAGCCATGGAGGGGCCAAGACGCTCTACGAGCAGTACTTC. This encodes CASSHGGAKTLYEQYF.

This chain uses TRBV5-6 with TRBJ2-1; 10 bases align to TRBD1. The end of the DNA fits TRBJ2-7 better, so the J call may be wrong. The CDR3 is made up of 16 amino acids. Germline loops: CDR1 SGHDT, CDR2 YYEEEE. DNA of the CDR3: TGTGCCAGCAGCTGGGGACAGGGGTACTCCTACAATGAGCAGTACTTC. This encodes CASSWGQGYSYNEQYF.

A word on this clonotype: A read error may explain this, as a much larger clone is one base away. The chain combines TRBV28 with TRBJ2-1; the D is unclear. Germline V lookup: CDR1 MDHEN, CDR2 SYDVKM. The CDR3 is made up of 13 amino acids. This CDR3 is CASSPGPRNAQFF. In nucleotides, the CDR3 is TGTGCCAGCAGCCCCGGACCCAGGAATGCGCAGTTCTTC.

The J gene is TRBJ2-1, the V gene TRBV5-1; perhaps D is TRBD1 or TRBD2 (6 bases each). Trimming pared 4 bases from V and 14 bases from J, leaving 22 bases between. Germline V gene sequence: CDR1 SGHRS, CDR2 YFSETQ. The CDR3 spans 14 residues. In nucleotides, the CDR3 is TGCGCCAGCAGCGTGGGTTTACAGGGAGGACCGAAGTTCTTC. As protein: CASSVGLQGGPKFF.

The chain links TRBV4-1 to TRBJ2-2; 11 bases are a match to TRBD2. The CDR3 covers 15 residues. Germline CDR1 is MGHRA and CDR2 is YSYEKL. V shed 6 bases, J shed 4 bases, and the junction held 4 bases outside the gene matches. For the CDR3, the DNA is TGCGCCAGCAGACTACTAGCGGGAGTCACCGGGGAGCTGTTTTTT. Its protein is CASRLLAGVTGELFF.

The V and J genes are TRBV4-3 and TRBJ2-6; D is ambiguous. The CDR3 sequence is 19 residues long. V lost 1 base to trimming and J lost 0 bases, with 16 bases between them. Germline values: CDR1 LGHNA, CDR2 YSLEER. DNA for the CDR3: TGCGCCAGCAGCCAAGGGGTCGGAGTGACGGGCTCTGGGGCCAACGTCCTGACTTTC. This codes for CASSQGVGVTGSGANVLTF.

This clonotype has only one observation. This could be a read error, since a much larger clone is one nucleotide away. V and J are TRBV6-1 and TRBJ2-4; 9 bases map to TRBD1. This CDR3 has 15 amino acids. Germline CDR1 is MNHNS and CDR2 is SASEGT. CDR3 in amino acids: CAGREERGQGNIQYF. The CDR3 DNA follows: TGTGCCGGCAGGGAGGAGCGGGGACAGGGTAACATTCAGTACTTC.

With regard to this clonotype: A much larger clonotype is one base distant, so this may be a read error. The chain carries TRBV6-5 and TRBJ2-1; D is unclear. The CDR3 runs to 13 residues. V lost 5 bases, J lost 12 bases, and 17 bases lay in between. Germline CDR1 MNHEY, CDR2 SVGAGI. The CDR3 reads CASSPGLLGGQFF. The CDR3 region has the DNA TGTGCCAGCAGTCCGGGTCTCTTAGGTGGGCAGTTCTTC.

On this clonotype itself: A much larger clone lies a single base off, so this may be a read error. The rearrangement joins TRBV5-1 to TRBJ2-5, with D perhaps being TRBD1 or TRBD2 (5 bases each). Germline lookup yields CDR1 SGHRS and CDR2 YFSETQ. This CDR3 is 16 amino acids long. CDR3 sequence reads: CAGSLSNTGTWETQYF. The DNA of the CDR3 is TGCGCCGGCAGCTTGAGCAATACGGGGACCTGGGAGACCCAGTACTTC.

J is TRBJ1-6 and V is TRBV20-1; 7 bases agree with TRBD1. V lost 1 base to trimming and J lost 10 bases; unmatched junction nucleotides: 10. Germline loops: CDR1 DFQATT, CDR2 SNEGSKA (reference sequence). CDR3 length equals 15 residues. The CDR3 spells CSARGDTGVGSPLHF. The CDR3 DNA reads as TGCAGTGCTAGAGGGGATACAGGGGTAGGGTCACCCCTCCACTTT.

This clonotype was counted only a few times. A much larger clone is a single base away; this may be a read error. The V and J genes are TRBV29-1 and TRBJ2-7, with 12 bases lining up with TRBD2. Germline-derived CDR1 and CDR2 are SQVTM and ANQGSEA. Trimming removed 8 bases from V and 7 bases from J; junction bases left unmatched: 12. The CDR3 runs to 14 residues. The CDR3 spells CSLSRTSGMNEQYF. The CDR3 DNA sequence: TGCAGCCTCAGCAGGACTAGCGGGATGAATGAGCAGTACTTC.

About this clonotype: Sequence at one end of the junction differs from germline and may be a read error. The rearrangement links TRBV12-3 or TRBV12-4 to TRBJ2-1; D is possibly TRBD1 (5 bases). This CDR3 has 12 residues. DNA of the CDR3: TGTGCCAGCATTTTAAGAGACAGAGGTGGGTTCTTC. Its protein is CASILRDRGGFF.

The chain combines TRBV3-1 with TRBJ2-4; the D gene could be TRBD1 or TRBD2 (5 bases each). The J call may be wrong; the DNA end is better matched by TRBJ2-7. CDR1 and CDR2 (germline): LGHDT, YNNKEL (reference sequence). The CDR3 runs 15 residues. For the CDR3, the DNA is TGTGCCAGCAGCCAAGCGACAGCGGCCCCCTACGAGCAGTACTTC. Encoded protein: CASSQATAAPYEQYF.

This chain connects TRBV5-1 to TRBJ2-2; perhaps TRBD2 as D (5 bases). This CDR3 contains 16 residues. Between the trimmed V and J ends, which lost 0 bases and 1 base, there was a span of 10 bases. The V gene's germline CDR1 is SGHRS and CDR2 YFSETQ. CDR3 protein: CASSLVSGRNTGELFF. DNA of the CDR3: TGCGCCAGCAGCTTGGTTTCGGGGAGGAACACCGGGGAGCTGTTTTTT.

The V gene is TRBV28, the J gene TRBJ1-6; maybe TRBD1 (6 bases). The CDR3 is 15 amino acids. Germline V CDR1 and CDR2: MDHEN, SYDVKM. Trimming pared 7 bases from V and 5 bases from J, leaving 15 bases between. This chain's CDR3 is CASKRWGRNNSPLHF. The CDR3 DNA follows: TGTGCCAGCAAAAGATGGGGGCGCAATAATTCACCCCTCCACTTT. The full variable domain, completed using reference TRBV28 and TRBJ1-6, is DVKVTQSSRYLVKRTGEKVFLECVQDMDHENMFWYRQDPGLGLRLIYFSYDVKMKEKGDIPEGYSVSREKKERFSLILESASTNQTSMYLCASKRWGRNNSPLHFGNGTRLTVT.